The entry below gives a single T cell receptor (beta chain) sequence along with its context. Some clones are missing from TCRdb's copy, which holds only in-frame ones; the method was immunoSEQ multiplex PCR. The data hold around 430,000 clones, with about 87% observed a single time. V was clipped by 8 bases and J by 4 bases, with 17 bases between them. This CDR3 region has 14 residues. Germline V gene lookup returns CDR1 MNHNY and CDR2 SVGAGI (reference sequence). The sample is drawn from a study of blood T cell repertoires in COVID-19. Enrolment of Seattle patients took place during active infection, and they were followed longitudinally.

The clonotype originates from a woman aged 45-65 years with COVID-19, enrolled during active disease. The gene calls are TRBV6-6 and TRBJ1-1; D call uncertain. What was sequenced was peripheral blood. The CDR3 protein is CASSDGLRGTEAFF. The CDR3 DNA follows: TGTGCCAGCTCCGACGGGTTGCGTGGCACTGAAGCTTTCTTT.